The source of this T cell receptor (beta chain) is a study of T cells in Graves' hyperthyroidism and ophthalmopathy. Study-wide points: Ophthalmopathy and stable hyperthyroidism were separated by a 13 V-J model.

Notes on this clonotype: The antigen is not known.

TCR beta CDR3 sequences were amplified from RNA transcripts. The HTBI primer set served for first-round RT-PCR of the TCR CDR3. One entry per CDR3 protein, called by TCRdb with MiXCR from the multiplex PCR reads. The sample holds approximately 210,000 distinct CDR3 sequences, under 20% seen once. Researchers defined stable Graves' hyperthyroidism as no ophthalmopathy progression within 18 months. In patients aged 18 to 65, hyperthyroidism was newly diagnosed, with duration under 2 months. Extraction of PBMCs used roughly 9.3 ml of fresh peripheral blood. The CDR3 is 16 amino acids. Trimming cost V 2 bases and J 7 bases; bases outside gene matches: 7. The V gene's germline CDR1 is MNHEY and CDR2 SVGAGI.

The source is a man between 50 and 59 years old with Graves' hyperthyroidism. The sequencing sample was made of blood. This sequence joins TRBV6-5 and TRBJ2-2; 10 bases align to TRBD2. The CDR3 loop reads CASSYGLAGAVGELFF. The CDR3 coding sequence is TGTGCCAGCAGTTACGGGCTAGCGGGAGCGGTCGGGGAGCTGTTTTTT.